The 13 T cell receptor beta chains below all came from one sample that was sequenced in a study of blood T cell repertoires in COVID-19. The assay was immunoSEQ multiplex PCR, and TCRdb's table has in-frame clones only and misses some. The table shows about 71,000 clones, with around 86% occurring only once. What was sequenced was peripheral blood. The receptors shown here come from a young man with acute or convalescent COVID-19.

This clone was observed a few times. The V call is TRBV6-2 or TRBV6-3, the J call TRBJ2-1; 7 bases map to TRBD2. V lost 6 bases to trimming and J lost 5 bases; unmatched junction nucleotides: 10. Looked up from germline, CDR1 is MNHEY and CDR2 is SVGEGT. There are 15 residues in the CDR3. As DNA, the CDR3 is TGTGCCAGCAGCCAAAAGCGGGGTTACAACAATGAGCAGTTCTTC. This translates into CASSQKRGYNNEQFF.

The chain has TRBV25-1 and TRBJ1-2, with a possible D match to TRBD1 (6 bases). Germline assignment: CDR1 MGHDK and CDR2 SYGVNS. This CDR3 is built from 13 residues. Trimming pared 8 bases from V and 4 bases from J, leaving 14 bases between. DNA of the CDR3: TGTGCCAGCTCGGACAGCGGACCCTATGGCTACACCTTC. Protein product: CASSDSGPYGYTF.

The chain has TRBV5-4 and TRBJ2-6, with unresolved D. Germline V lookup: CDR1 SGHNT, CDR2 YYREEE (reference sequence). V was clipped by 1 base and J by 0 bases, with 8 bases between them. The CDR3 extends over 16 amino acids. CDR3 sequence reads: CASSLTKSSGANVLTF. As DNA, the CDR3 is TGTGCCAGCAGCTTGACAAAAAGCTCTGGGGCCAACGTCCTGACTTTC.

This chain links TRBV5-1 with TRBJ1-2; D is possibly TRBD1 (6 bases). This CDR3 contains 13 residues. The V end lost 5 bases, the J end lost 6 bases, and 14 bases lay between the germline ends. Germline CDR1 is SGHRS and CDR2 is YFSETQ. The CDR3 is CASSRDIIDGYTF. In DNA form, the CDR3 reads TGCGCCAGCAGTCGGGACATTATCGATGGCTACACCTTC.

This chain links TRBV29-1 with TRBJ2-1, with TRBD2 identical over 12 bases. Per the germline V gene, CDR1 is SQVTM and CDR2 is ANQGSEA. The CDR3 consists of 15 residues. V dropped 3 bases and J dropped 9; count of bases not matched to a gene: 9. CDR3 residues: CSVESGLAGRGEQFF. The CDR3 DNA follows: TGCAGCGTTGAGTCGGGACTAGCGGGCCGGGGTGAGCAGTTCTTC.

This chain uses TRBV2 with TRBJ2-2; 8 bases agree with TRBD2. The V and J ends lost 1 base and 2 bases, in that order; junction bases with no gene match: 6. The germline gives CDR1 SNHLY, CDR2 FYNNEI. This CDR3 comprises 17 residues. The CDR3 coding sequence is TGTGCCAGCAGTGAAGTATGGCGGGGGGCCAACACCGGGGAGCTGTTTTTT. Its protein product is CASSEVWRGANTGELFF.

The CDR3 sequence is CASSLTGTGIGETQYF. CDR3 nucleotides: TGTGCCAGCAGCTTGACCGGGACAGGGATTGGGGAGACCCAGTACTTC. V is TRBV11-2 and J is TRBJ2-5, with 9 bases aligning to TRBD1. The CDR3 is 16 residues long. V lost 3 bases and J lost 5; bases outside the gene matches: 10. Germline assignment: CDR1 SGHAT and CDR2 FQNNGV.

This clone was seen a single time. CDR3 in DNA: TGTGCCAGTAGTGGACAATACTCCTCCTACGAGCAGTACTTC. Its protein product is CASSGQYSSYEQYF. The rearrangement uses TRBV19 and TRBJ2-7; a possible D gene is TRBD1 (5 bases). CDR1 is LNHDA, CDR2 SQIVND, per germline (reference sequence). Trimming left V 5 bases short and J 0 bases short, with 11 bases between. The CDR3 runs 14 residues. Drawing the rest from reference TRBV19 and TRBJ2-7, the complete variable domain is DGGITQSPKYLFRKEGQNVTLSCEQNLNHDAMYWYRQDPGQGLRLIYYSQIVNDFQKGDIAEGYSVSREKKESFPLTVTSAQKNPTAFYLCASSGQYSSYEQYFGPGTRLTVT.

V and J are TRBV2 and TRBJ1-1, with D uncertain. Looked up from germline, CDR1 is SNHLY and CDR2 is FYNNEI. This CDR3 region has 14 residues. Deletions cut 1 base from V and 1 base from J, with 7 bases between. The CDR3 loop reads CASSEDTENTEAFF. CDR3 DNA sequence: TGTGCCAGCAGTGAAGACACAGAGAACACTGAAGCTTTCTTT. Looking up the rest from reference TRBV2 and TRBJ1-1 gives the full variable domain: EPEVTQTPSHQVTQMGQEVILRCVPISNHLYFYWYRQILGQKVEFLVSFYNNEISEKSEIFDDQFSVERPDGSNFTLKIRSTKLEDSAMYFCASSEDTENTEAFFGQGTRLTVV.

The genes are TRBV6-5 and TRBJ1-2; a possible D gene is TRBD1 (6 bases). The CDR3 extends over 13 amino acids. Trimming stripped 7 bases from V and 4 bases from J, with 13 bases between. Per the germline V gene, CDR1 is MNHEY and CDR2 is SVGAGI. For the CDR3, the DNA is TGTGCCAGCAACCCCAGGGGACCCTATGGCTACACCTTC. Translation gives CASNPRGPYGYTF.

The chain uses TRBV30 and TRBJ1-2; D remains unclear. This CDR3 has 12 residues. V dropped 4 bases and J dropped 3 bases, with 9 bases sitting between them. Germline CDR1 is GTSNPN and CDR2 is SVGIG (reference sequence). The CDR3 region is CAWTAGDYGYTF. The CDR3, as DNA: TGTGCCTGGACAGCCGGAGACTATGGCTACACCTTC.

Turning to this clone: The same CDR3 is also encoded by other DNA sequences in this sample. The V gene is TRBV12-3 or TRBV12-4, the J gene TRBJ1-2, with D possibly TRBD1 on 6 matching bases. This CDR3 is built from 13 residues. V lost 5 bases and J 3 bases, leaving 10 bases between the germline ends. For the CDR3, the DNA is TGTGCCAGCAGTCCACAGGGTTACTATGGCTACACCTTC. Amino acid sequence: CASSPQGYYGYTF.

The chain combines TRBV7-2 with TRBJ1-1; TRBD1 is a possible D gene (6 bases). The CDR3 runs 14 residues. V dropped 4 bases and J dropped 2 bases, with 11 bases sitting between them. CDR1 SGHTA and CDR2 FQGNSA come from the germline V gene. The CDR3 protein is CASSSQGTNTEAFF. CDR3 DNA: TGTGCCAGCAGCTCCCAGGGGACAAACACTGAAGCTTTCTTT.